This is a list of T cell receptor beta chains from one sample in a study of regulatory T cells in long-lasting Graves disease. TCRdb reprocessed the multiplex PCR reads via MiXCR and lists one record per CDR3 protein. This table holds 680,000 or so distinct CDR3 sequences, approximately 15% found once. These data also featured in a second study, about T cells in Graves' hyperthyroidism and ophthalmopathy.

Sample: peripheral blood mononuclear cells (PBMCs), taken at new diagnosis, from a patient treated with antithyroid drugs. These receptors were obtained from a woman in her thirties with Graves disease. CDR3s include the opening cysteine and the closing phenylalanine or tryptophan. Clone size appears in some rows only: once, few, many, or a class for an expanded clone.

CASSLHEKLFF,TRBJ1-4,TRBV5-6,many
CSARVQGGTEAFF,TRBJ1-1,TRBV20-1,.
CASSRGDEQYF,TRBJ2-7,TRBV6-1,.
CATSRATTLAGQFF,TRBJ2-1,TRBV15,many
CASSLPGTFDGPNEKLFF,TRBJ1-4,TRBV28,few
CASSLAADVRGGYTF,TRBJ1-2,TRBV5-5,few
CASSAPGTGNTGELFF,TRBJ2-2,TRBV27,.
CASSEWGDTGPDTQYF,TRBJ2-3,TRBV6-1,few
CSAEDWITQYF,TRBJ2-3,TRBV20-1,few
CASSSSVGPQHF,TRBJ1-5,TRBV3-1,few
CASSQDGILEQYF,TRBJ2-7,TRBV3-1,.
CATQRQGALGTEAFF,TRBJ1-1,TRBV15,few
CASTPPQGSGYTF,TRBJ1-2,TRBV19,few
CATSRDFANEKLFF,TRBJ1-4,TRBV15,many
CSVERLAGAATDTQYF,TRBJ2-3,TRBV29-1,few
CASSQDHLGEQYF,TRBJ2-7,TRBV14,.
CASSLIIGANRGDTDTQYF,TRBJ2-3,TRBV7-9,.
CASSASGPSGYTF,TRBJ1-2,TRBV12-3/TRBV12-4,many
CASSATGTGPNTIYF,TRBJ1-3,TRBV5-1,few
CSARGDPGEPQHF,TRBJ1-5,TRBV20-1,.
CAWSAFDRAGVNTEAFF,TRBJ1-1,TRBV30,many
CASSLGWSSLNTEAFF,TRBJ1-1,TRBV5-1,.
CASSPTTPRAEAFF,TRBJ1-1,TRBV12-3/TRBV12-4,many
CASSLWGQGGSPPHF,TRBJ1-6,TRBV7-2,.
CATSRGIRDGYTF,TRBJ1-2,TRBV15,few
CASSSRGGGRNYGYTF,TRBJ1-2,TRBV6-5,many
CASSSSGSLSEQYF,TRBJ2-7,TRBV28,many
CASSYWGTGLNEQFF,TRBJ2-1,TRBV6-2/TRBV6-3,many
CASSQGGALGANVLTF,TRBJ2-6,TRBV7-3,.
CSARRYGARQPQHF,TRBJ1-5,TRBV20-1,few
CASSGGGGVNEQFF,TRBJ2-1,TRBV5-1,few
CAWSLMTGSSPLHF,TRBJ1-6,TRBV30,.
CASSYSWREGHNEQFF,TRBJ2-1,TRBV6-5,few
CASSETVTTNEKLFF,TRBJ1-4,TRBV5-1,many
CASSSTGISEQFF,TRBJ2-1,TRBV6-2/TRBV6-3,many
CASSFSSGQGAMYF,TRBJ2-7,TRBV5-1,.
CAWMRGDTQYF,TRBJ2-3,TRBV30,few
CASSRGGTGGNEQFF,TRBJ2-1,TRBV19,.
CASRPRTGDNSPLHF,TRBJ1-6,TRBV28,.
CASSGLGREEQFF,TRBJ2-1,TRBV2,.
CASSSTSGANVLTF,TRBJ2-6,TRBV28,many
CASGDRVMSPLHF,TRBJ1-6,TRBV2,.
CASSSHYEQYF,TRBJ2-7,TRBV7-2,many
CASSEFGDTQYF,TRBJ2-3,TRBV6-1,.
CASSLGLATSTDTQYF,TRBJ2-3,TRBV18,many
CASSPGAGTHEQYF,TRBJ2-7,TRBV7-2,many
CASSPKEYDEKLFF,TRBJ1-4,TRBV18,once
CASSPFDLASGNTIYF,TRBJ1-3,TRBV18,few
CATAGPEMNTEAFF,TRBJ1-1,TRBV15,.
CATSRTGSTDTQYF,TRBJ2-3,TRBV24-1,many
CASSFSQGHIYF,TRBJ1-3,TRBV28,.
CASSHLGGPNNPYEQYF,TRBJ2-7,TRBV14,.
CASSYSGGGTGELFF,TRBJ2-2,TRBV6-2/TRBV6-3,many
CASSEDSAVWPQHF,TRBJ1-5,TRBV9,few
CASSVGLAGAVDTQYF,TRBJ2-3,TRBV9,.